A selection of T cell receptor beta chains follows, all from one sample in a study of a mutant IDH1 vaccine in newly diagnosed glioma. Some clones are missing from TCRdb's copy, which holds only in-frame ones; the method was immunoSEQ multiplex PCR. The data contain 70,000 or so clones, around 88% of them singletons. Sequenced material: peripheral blood mononuclear cells (PBMCs), taken from a glioma patient treated with radiotherapy, temozolomide or both. Receptors were obtained from a woman aged 18-29 years with glioma. Some clones in this sample may be carry-over from other donors' samples. Each CDR3 is given with its conserved first and last residue. A D gene is named only where the DNA matches it firmly. Not all rows give a size; the values are once, few, many and, for expanded clones, a class.

D	size	V	J	DNA	CDR3
TRBD2	.	TRBV10-2	TRBJ2-3	TGCGCCAGCAGCCAACTAGCGGGAGGTTTTCCAGATACGCAGTATTTT	CASSQLAGGFPDTQYF
.	.	TRBV6-1	TRBJ2-2	TGTGCCAGCAGCTGGCAGGGGTTTTCCACCGGGGAGCTGTTTTTT	CASSWQGFSTGELFF
.	.	TRBV12-5	TRBJ1-6	TGTGCTAGTGGTTTGGGCCAGGGGAATTCACCCCTCCACTTT	CASGLGQGNSPLHF
TRBD2	.	TRBV7-2	TRBJ2-3	TGTGCCAGCAGCAGTAGCGGGCGGACCACAGATACGCAGTATTTT	CASSSSGRTTDTQYF
.	.	TRBV6-5	TRBJ2-2	TGTGCCAGCAGTTCTGGACTTGGGGGGGAGCTGTTTTTT	CASSSGLGGELFF
.	.	TRBV6-1	TRBJ2-7	TGTGCCAGCAGTGGCCGTCTCCGGGCCCAAACGGCCTACGAGCAGTACTTC	CASSGRLRAQTAYEQYF
.	few	TRBV5-4	TRBJ1-2	TGTGCCAGCAGCCGTCAGGCAGGGGACGGCTACACCTTC	CASSRQAGDGYTF
.	once	TRBV5-1	TRBJ2-5	TGCGCCAGCAGCCGGGTTTGGGGACAAGAGACCCAGTACTTC	CASSRVWGQETQYF
.	.	TRBV29-1	TRBJ2-7	TGCAGCGTTGTTAAGGACCAGAGCGAGCAGTACTTC	CSVVKDQSEQYF
TRBD1	few	TRBV5-6	TRBJ1-5	TGTGCCAGCAGCCGATTCGGACAGGGGGCGCGGGCCCAGCATTTT	CASSRFGQGARAQHF
.	.	TRBV6-5	TRBJ2-7	TGTGCCAGCAGTTACCGGGGGAGTTACGAGCAGTACTTC	CASSYRGSYEQYF
TRBD1	once	TRBV7-8	TRBJ2-7	TGTGCCAGCAGCTTCGGTCTAGGGGGCTTTTACGAGCAGTACTTC	CASSFGLGGFYEQYF
.	few	TRBV4-3	TRBJ1-6	TGCGCCAGCAGCTCGGACAGACATTCACCCCTCCACTTT	CASSSDRHSPLHF
TRBD2	.	TRBV10-3	TRBJ2-1	TGTGCCATCAGTGACCGCGGGGGAGTTGATGAGCAGTTCTTC	CAISDRGGVDEQFF
.	.	TRBV5-6	TRBJ2-7	TGTGCCAGCAGCTTGGGAGCTGGGCTAAGGAACGAGCAGTACTTC	CASSLGAGLRNEQYF
.	.	TRBV12-5	TRBJ2-7	TGTGCTAGTGGTTTTGTCTCCTACGAGCAGTACTTC	CASGFVSYEQYF
.	.	TRBV5-8	TRBJ1-1	TGTGCCAGCAGAAGACTCCGAGGGCGGCTCCAGGACACTGAAGCTTTCTTT	CASRRLRGRLQDTEAFF
TRBD2	.	TRBV19	TRBJ2-2	TGTGCCAGTAGCTGGGGACTAGCCTATAACACCGGGGAGCTGTTTTTT	CASSWGLAYNTGELFF
.	.	TRBV7-6	TRBJ1-5	TGTGCCAGCAGCCTGGGGGGACGGGAGCGACAAAGGCATTTT	CASSLGGRERQRHF
TRBD1	.	TRBV2	TRBJ1-4	TGTGCCAGCAGTGCCCTTGGGACAGGGGGTGAAAAACTGTTTTTT	CASSALGTGGEKLFF
TRBD1	once	TRBV2	TRBJ1-1	TGTGCCAGCAGCATGACAGGGACTGAAGCTTTCTTT	CASSMTGTEAFF
.	once	TRBV21-1	TRBJ1-1	TGTGCCAGCAGCAATCCCTACCGGGCGGCGATGAACACTGAAGCTTTCTTT	CASSNPYRAAMNTEAFF
.	.	TRBV4-1	TRBJ1-2	TGCGCCAGCAGCCCTACCCTACAGACGATATTTGGCTACACCTTC	CASSPTLQTIFGYTF
.	.	TRBV14	TRBJ1-4	TGTGCCAGCAGCCACAATGAGGGTGAAAAACTGTTTTTT	CASSHNEGEKLFF